This TCR beta chain was sequenced during a study of T cell responses to AZD1222 COVID-19 vaccine (TCRdb year 2021). Broadly, across the study: Because spike-specific TCR depth and breadth did not differ between the two schedules, AZD1222 recipients who got a second dose at roughly 4 weeks were pooled with those who got a second dose at roughly 12 weeks. A total of over 230 trial participants underwent TCR sequencing, of whom 207 received two doses of AZD1222 and about 26 received two doses of the MenACWY control vaccine. Trial participants were enrolled by age into 18-55, 56-69 and 70-plus year subgroups, with approximately 150, 30 and 60 TCR-sequenced participants respectively. Overall study outcomes, separate from this receptor: After two AZD1222 doses, both the breadth and the depth of spike-specific TCRs were significantly higher than at day 0 and than in MenACWY recipients. CD4 TCRs associated with the vaccine covered the entire spike protein, and the dominant responses were in regions 160-218 and 743-854. Participants were mostly white British, with more females than males. The authors suggested clonal diversity may have been underestimated. Because no day 14 peak-response samples were available, the repertoires could be characterized only after the peak T cell response. In the small 56-69-year group, the increase in depth fell short of significance, most likely because of low power. Reportedly, close to half of the unique spike-specific TCRs recognized epitopes lying outside the regions that are mutated in the B.1.351 and B.1.1.7 variants. Conclusions about previously exposed vaccinees were limited because only six AZD1222 recipients were SARS-CoV-2 seropositive at baseline.

The CDR3 regions of human TCRbeta chains were analyzed by immunosequencing. As for the authors' bioinformatics: Repertoire TCRs were matched against a reference library of SARS-CoV-2-specific TCRs generated with the MIRA antigen-specificity platform. Breadth was defined as the fraction of unique TCRs that were SARS-CoV-2-associated. Depth was defined as the fraction of total T cells that were SARS-CoV-2-associated. Using the MIRA data, every spike-specific TCR was mapped to the spike region that the TCR reacted to and assigned to either a CD4 or a CD8 class. Log10-transformed breadth and depth values were compared by one-way ANOVA with Sidak's multiple comparisons tests. TCRdb retrieved this table from immuneACCESS and kept in-frame rearrangements only. Not all clones are present; in checked studies, unresolved V genes account for under half, and no reason is known for the remainder. The DNA was the basis for D and trimming; V, J and clone size are from that table. The sample records some 97,000 clones, approximately 87% of which are singletons. Less than 20% of the sample lies in the top ten.

Of note for this clone: Its antigen is still unknown. Base qualities are not provided; no much larger clone lies one nucleotide away.

The CDR3 runs 12 residues from the cysteine to the phenylalanine. The entry retains the CDR3 DNA only, 36 bases that are in frame from base 1. A distance of 9 bases separates the germline ends of V and J, which lose 5 bases and 7 bases respectively. Interpreted using the paper, the time point label stands for: baseline before first vaccination. Vaccinee samples were obtained from the UK trials COV001 and COV002, which included a single-blind randomized controlled phase 2/3 trial of AZD1222 (ChAdOx1 nCoV-19) in healthy adults. For TCRbeta chain sequencing, PBMC samples from trial participants were taken at day 0 and at day 28 after the second dose.

Specimen: peripheral blood, collected on day 0 of AZD1222 vaccination. The clonotype originates from an adult in good health. Recombination connected TRBV23-1 to TRBJ1-3, with no reliable assignment of the D segment. Being an ORF, TRBV23-1 has a function that is uncertain. The sequenced DNA is TGCGCCAGCAGTAAGGTGAAGAACACCATATATTTT. Protein translation: CASSKVKNTIYF.